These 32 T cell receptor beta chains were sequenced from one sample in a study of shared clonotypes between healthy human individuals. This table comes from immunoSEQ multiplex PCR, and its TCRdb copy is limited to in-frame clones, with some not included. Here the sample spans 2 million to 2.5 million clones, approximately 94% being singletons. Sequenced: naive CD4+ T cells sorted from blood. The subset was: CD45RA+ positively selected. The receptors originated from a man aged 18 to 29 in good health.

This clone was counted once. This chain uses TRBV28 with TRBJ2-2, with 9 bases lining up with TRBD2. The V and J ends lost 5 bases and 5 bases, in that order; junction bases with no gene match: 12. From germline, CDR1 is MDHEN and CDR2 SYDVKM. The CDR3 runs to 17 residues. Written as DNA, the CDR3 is TGTGCCAGCAGTCAACTGGGGGTAGCGGGGGTGACCGGGGAGCTGTTTTTT. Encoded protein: CASSQLGVAGVTGELFF.

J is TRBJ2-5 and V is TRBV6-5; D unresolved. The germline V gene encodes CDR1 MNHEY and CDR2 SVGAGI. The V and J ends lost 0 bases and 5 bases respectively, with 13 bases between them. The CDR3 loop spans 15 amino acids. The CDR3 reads CASSYSPVLGETQYF. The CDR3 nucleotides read TGTGCCAGCAGTTACTCCCCGGTCCTAGGGGAGACCCAGTACTTC.

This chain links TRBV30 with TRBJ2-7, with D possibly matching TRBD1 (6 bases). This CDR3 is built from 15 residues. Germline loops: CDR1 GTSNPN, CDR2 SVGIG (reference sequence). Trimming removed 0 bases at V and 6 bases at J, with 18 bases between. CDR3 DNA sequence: TGTGCCTGGAGTGTACCGGACAGACGTTTCGGCGAGCAGTACTTC. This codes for CAWSVPDRRFGEQYF.

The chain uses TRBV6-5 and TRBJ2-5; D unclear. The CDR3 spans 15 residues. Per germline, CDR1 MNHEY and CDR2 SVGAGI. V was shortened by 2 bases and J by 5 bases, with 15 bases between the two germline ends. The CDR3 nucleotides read TGTGCCAGCAGTTACCTAACCCCGACGTCCGAGACCCAGTACTTC. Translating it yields CASSYLTPTSETQYF.

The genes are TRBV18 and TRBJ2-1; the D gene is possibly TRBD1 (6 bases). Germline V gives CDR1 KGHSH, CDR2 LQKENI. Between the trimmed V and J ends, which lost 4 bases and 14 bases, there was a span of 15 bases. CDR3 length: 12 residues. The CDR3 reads CASSLSGVSEFF. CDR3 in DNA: TGTGCCAGCTCACTTTCAGGGGTCTCTGAGTTCTTC.

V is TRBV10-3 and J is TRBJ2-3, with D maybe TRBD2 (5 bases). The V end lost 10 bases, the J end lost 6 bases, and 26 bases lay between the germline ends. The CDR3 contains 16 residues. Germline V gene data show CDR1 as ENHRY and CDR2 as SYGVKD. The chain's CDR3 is CANSPIAGERADTQYF. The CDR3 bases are TGTGCCAACTCGCCTATCGCGGGTGAAAGGGCGGATACGCAGTATTTT.

In nucleotides, the CDR3 is TGCGCCAGCAGCCCGTGGACGGACTCGAACACCGGGGAGCTGTTTTTT. Translation gives CASSPWTDSNTGELFF. The chain combines TRBV5-1 with TRBJ2-2, with a weak D call TRBD2 (5 bases). Per germline, CDR1 SGHRS and CDR2 YFSETQ. The CDR3 totals 16 residues. V lost 4 bases to trimming and J lost 0 bases, with 13 bases between them.

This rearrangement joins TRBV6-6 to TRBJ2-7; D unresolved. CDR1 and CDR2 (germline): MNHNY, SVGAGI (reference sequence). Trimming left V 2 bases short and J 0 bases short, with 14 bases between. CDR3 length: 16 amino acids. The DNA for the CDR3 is TGTGCCAGCAGTTACAAGGAGCGTCTAGGCTCCTACGAGCAGTACTTC. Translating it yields CASSYKERLGSYEQYF.

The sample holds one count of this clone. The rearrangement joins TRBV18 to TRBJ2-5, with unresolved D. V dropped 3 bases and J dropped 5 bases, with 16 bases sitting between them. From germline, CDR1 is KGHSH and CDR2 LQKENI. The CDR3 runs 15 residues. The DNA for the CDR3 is TGTGCCAGCTCACCCCCATCTGTAGTTAAGGAGACCCAGTACTTC. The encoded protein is CASSPPSVVKETQYF.

CDR3 sequence reads: CASSYQEGLRGQYF. The CDR3 region has the DNA TGTGCCAGCAGTTACCAGGAGGGGCTAAGGGGCCAGTACTTC. The V and J genes are TRBV14 and TRBJ2-5; possibly TRBD2 for D (6 bases). Trimming removed 6 bases at V and 10 bases at J, with 21 bases between. Germline assignment: CDR1 SGHDN and CDR2 FVKESK. The CDR3 sequence is 14 residues long.

This chain's CDR3 is CASSPRTGEGEAFF. For the CDR3, the DNA is TGTGCCAGCTCACCGCGAACGGGGGAGGGTGAAGCTTTCTTT. The rearrangement joins TRBV18 to TRBJ1-1; D perhaps matches TRBD1 (5 bases). The germline V gene encodes CDR1 KGHSH and CDR2 LQKENI. The CDR3 length is 14 residues. Trimming pared 3 bases from V and 7 bases from J, leaving 15 bases between.

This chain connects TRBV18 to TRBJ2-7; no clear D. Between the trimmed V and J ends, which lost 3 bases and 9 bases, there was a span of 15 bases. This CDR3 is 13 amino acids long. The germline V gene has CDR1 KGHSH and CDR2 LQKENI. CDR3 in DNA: TGTGCCAGCTCACCTATCTTCCCCGGTCTGCAGTACTTC. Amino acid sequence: CASSPIFPGLQYF.

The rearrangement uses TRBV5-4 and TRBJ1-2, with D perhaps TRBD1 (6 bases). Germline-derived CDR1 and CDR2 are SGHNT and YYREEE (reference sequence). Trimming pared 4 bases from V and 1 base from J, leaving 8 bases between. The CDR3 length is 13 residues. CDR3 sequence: CASSRTDNYGYTF. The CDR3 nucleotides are TGTGCCAGCAGCCGGACAGATAACTATGGCTACACCTTC. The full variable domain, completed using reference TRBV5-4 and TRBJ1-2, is ETGVTQSPTHLIKTRGQQVTLRCSSQSGHNTVSWYQQALGQGPQFIFQYYREEENGRGNFPPRFSGLQFPNYSSELNVNALELDDSALYLCASSRTDNYGYTFGSGTRLTVV.

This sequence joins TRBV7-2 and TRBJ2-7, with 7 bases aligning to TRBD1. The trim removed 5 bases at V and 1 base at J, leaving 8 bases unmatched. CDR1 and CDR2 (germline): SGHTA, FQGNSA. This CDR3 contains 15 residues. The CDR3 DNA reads TGTGCCAGCAGCACTTACAGGGGCGGATCCTACGAGCAGTACTTC. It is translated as CASSTYRGGSYEQYF.

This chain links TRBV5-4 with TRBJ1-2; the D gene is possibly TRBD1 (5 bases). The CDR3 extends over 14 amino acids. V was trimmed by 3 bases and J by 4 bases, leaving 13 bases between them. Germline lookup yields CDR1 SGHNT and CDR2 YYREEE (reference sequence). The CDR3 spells CASSSLGLGYGYTF. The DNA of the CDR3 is TGTGCCAGCAGCTCCTTGGGACTGGGCTATGGCTACACCTTC.

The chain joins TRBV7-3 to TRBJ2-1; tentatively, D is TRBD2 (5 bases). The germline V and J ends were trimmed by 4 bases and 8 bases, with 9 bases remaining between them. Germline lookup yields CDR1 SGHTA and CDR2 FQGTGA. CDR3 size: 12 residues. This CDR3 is CASSSGSDEQFF. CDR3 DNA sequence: TGTGCCAGCAGCTCGGGGTCGGATGAGCAGTTCTTC.

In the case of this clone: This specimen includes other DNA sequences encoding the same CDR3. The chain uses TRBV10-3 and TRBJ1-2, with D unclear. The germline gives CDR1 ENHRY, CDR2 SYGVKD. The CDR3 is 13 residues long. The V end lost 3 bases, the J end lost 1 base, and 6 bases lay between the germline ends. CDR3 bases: TGTGCCATCAGTGAAAGGGATAACTATGGCTACACCTTC. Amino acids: CAISERDNYGYTF.

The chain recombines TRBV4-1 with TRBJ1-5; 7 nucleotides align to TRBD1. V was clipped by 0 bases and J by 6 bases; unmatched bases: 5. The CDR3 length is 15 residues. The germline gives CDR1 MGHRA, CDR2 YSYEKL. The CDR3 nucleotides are TGCGCCAGCAGCCAAGAGGACAGGTTAGTTCAGCCCCAGCATTTT. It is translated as CASSQEDRLVQPQHF.

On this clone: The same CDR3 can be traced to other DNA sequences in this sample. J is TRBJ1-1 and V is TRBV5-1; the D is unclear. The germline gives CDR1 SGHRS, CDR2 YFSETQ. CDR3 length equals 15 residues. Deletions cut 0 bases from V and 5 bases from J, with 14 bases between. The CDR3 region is CASSLAGTANTEAFF. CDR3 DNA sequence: TGCGCCAGCAGCTTGGCCGGCACGGCTAATACTGAAGCTTTCTTT.

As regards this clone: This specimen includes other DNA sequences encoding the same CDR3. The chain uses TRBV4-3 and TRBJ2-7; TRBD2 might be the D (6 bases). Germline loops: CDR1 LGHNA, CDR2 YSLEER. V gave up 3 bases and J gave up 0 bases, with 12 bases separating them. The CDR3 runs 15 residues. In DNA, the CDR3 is TGCGCCAGCAGCCAGGAGACCGGGAGCTCCTACGAGCAGTACTTC. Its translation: CASSQETGSSYEQYF.

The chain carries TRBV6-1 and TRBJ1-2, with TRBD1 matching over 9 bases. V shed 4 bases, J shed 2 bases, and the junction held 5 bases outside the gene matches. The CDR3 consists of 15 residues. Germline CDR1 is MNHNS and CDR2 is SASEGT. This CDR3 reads CASSVGTGKNYGYTF. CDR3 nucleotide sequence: TGTGCCAGCAGTGTCGGGACAGGGAAAAACTATGGCTACACCTTC.

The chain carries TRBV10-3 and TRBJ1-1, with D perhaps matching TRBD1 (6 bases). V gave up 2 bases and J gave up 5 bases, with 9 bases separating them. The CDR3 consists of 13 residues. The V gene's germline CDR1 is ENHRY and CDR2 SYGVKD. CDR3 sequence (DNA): TGTGCCATCAGTGAGGCGACAGGTACTGAAGCTTTCTTT. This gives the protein CAISEATGTEAFF.

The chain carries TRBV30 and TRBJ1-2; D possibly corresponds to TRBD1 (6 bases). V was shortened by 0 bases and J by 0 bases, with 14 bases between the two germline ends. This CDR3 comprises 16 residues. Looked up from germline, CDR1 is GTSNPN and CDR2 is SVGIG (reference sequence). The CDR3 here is CAWSVPGGQANYGYTF. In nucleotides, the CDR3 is TGTGCCTGGAGTGTACCGGGGGGCCAAGCTAACTATGGCTACACCTTC.

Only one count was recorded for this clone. Written as DNA, the CDR3 is TGTGCCAGCAGCAGGGCTAGCGGGAGGTTGACAGATACGCAGTATTTT. Its translation is CASSRASGRLTDTQYF. The rearrangement uses TRBV7-9 and TRBJ2-3, with TRBD2 matching over 11 bases. This CDR3 comprises 16 residues. Germline V gene sequence: CDR1 SEHNR, CDR2 FQNEAQ (reference sequence). Germline trimming cut 5 bases from V and 3 bases from J; bases unmatched to any gene: 7. Variable domain in full (rest from reference TRBV7-9 and TRBJ2-3): DTGVSQNPRHKITKRGQNVTFRCDPISEHNRLYWYRQTLGQGPEFLTYFQNEAQLEKSRLLSDRFSAERPKGSFSTLEIQRTEQGDSAMYLCASSRASGRLTDTQYFGPGTRLTVL.

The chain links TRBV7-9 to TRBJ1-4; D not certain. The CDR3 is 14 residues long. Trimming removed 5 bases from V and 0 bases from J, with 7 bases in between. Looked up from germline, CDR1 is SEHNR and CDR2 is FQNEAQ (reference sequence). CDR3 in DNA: TGTGCCAGCAGCCCCGGAGCAACTAATGAAAAACTGTTTTTT. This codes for CASSPGATNEKLFF.

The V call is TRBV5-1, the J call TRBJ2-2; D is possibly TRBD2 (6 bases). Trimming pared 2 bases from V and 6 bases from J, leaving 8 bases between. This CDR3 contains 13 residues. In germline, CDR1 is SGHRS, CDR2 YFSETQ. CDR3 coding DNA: TGCGCCAGCAGCTTCCCGGGGGCCGGGGAGCTGTTTTTT. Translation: CASSFPGAGELFF.

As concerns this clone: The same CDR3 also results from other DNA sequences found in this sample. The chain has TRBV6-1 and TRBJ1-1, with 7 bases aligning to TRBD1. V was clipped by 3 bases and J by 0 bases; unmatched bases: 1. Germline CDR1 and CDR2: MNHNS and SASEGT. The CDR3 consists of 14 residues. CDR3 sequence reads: CASSDRGLNTEAFF. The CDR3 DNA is TGTGCCAGCAGTGACAGGGGGTTGAACACTGAAGCTTTCTTT.

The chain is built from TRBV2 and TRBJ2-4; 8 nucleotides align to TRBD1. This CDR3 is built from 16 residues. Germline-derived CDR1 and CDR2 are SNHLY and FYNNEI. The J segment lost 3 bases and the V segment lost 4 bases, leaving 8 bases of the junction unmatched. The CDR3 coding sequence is TGTGCCAGCAGTGGTCGGACAGGGAAAGTCAAAAACATTCAGTACTTC. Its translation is CASSGRTGKVKNIQYF.

DNA of the CDR3: TGTGCCAGCAGCTCACTAGGACACCACACAGATACGCAGTATTTT. It yields the protein CASSSLGHHTDTQYF. This sequence joins TRBV5-6 and TRBJ2-3; tentatively, D is TRBD1 or TRBD2 (5 bases each). The CDR3 covers 15 residues. Trimming removed 3 bases from V and 2 bases from J, with 13 bases in between. Germline CDR1 SGHDT, CDR2 YYEEEE. Variable domain in full (rest from reference TRBV5-6 and TRBJ2-3): DAGVTQSPTHLIKTRGQQVTLRCSPKSGHDTVSWYQQALGQGPQFIFQYYEEEERQRGNFPDRFSGHQFPNYSSELNVNALLLGDSALYLCASSSLGHHTDTQYFGPGTRLTVL.

In DNA, the CDR3 is TGCGCCAGCAGCCAAGATTTTCCTAGCGGGGTTGCTCTAGCCAAAAACATTCAGTACTTC. Residues: CASSQDFPSGVALAKNIQYF. The chain joins TRBV4-3 to TRBJ2-4, with 9 nucleotides matching TRBD2. The CDR3 is made up of 20 amino acids. The V gene's germline CDR1 is LGHNA and CDR2 YSLEER. With V trimmed by 0 bases and J by 0 bases, 12 bases remained unmatched.

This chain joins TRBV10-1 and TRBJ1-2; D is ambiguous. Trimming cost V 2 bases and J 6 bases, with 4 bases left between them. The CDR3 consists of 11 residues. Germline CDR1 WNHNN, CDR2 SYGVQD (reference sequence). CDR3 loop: CASSEKNGYTF. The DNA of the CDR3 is TGCGCCAGCAGTGAGAAGAATGGCTACACCTTC.

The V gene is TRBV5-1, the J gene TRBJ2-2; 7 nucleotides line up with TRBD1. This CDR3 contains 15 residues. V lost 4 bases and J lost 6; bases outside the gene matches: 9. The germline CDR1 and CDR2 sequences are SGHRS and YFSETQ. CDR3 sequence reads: CASSLGTVGAGELFF. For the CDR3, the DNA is TGCGCCAGCAGCCTCGGGACAGTAGGGGCCGGGGAGCTGTTTTTT.